Detailed here is one TCR beta chain. Its antigen remains unidentified. These data belong to a study of T cells in Graves' hyperthyroidism and ophthalmopathy. General study results and limits: Most clonotypes expanded in thyroid above 0.001 were likewise present in blood.

Amplified TCR beta CDR3 regions derived from RNA transcripts. When the TCR CDR3 underwent first-round RT-PCR, the HTBI primer set was used. MiXCR, applied by TCRdb to the multiplex PCR reads, yields one record per CDR3 protein. The data show a few hundred thousand distinct CDR3 sequences, with less than 20% seen just once and 25% to 35% held by the top ten. V was pared by 1 base and J by 4 bases, with 11 bases between. This CDR3 is built from 15 residues. Germline CDR1 is SGHTA and CDR2 is FQGTGA. Diagnoses were made from clinical symptoms, serum measures (thyroxine and TRAb), thyroid ultrasound and orbital computed tomography.

The specimen sequenced was blood. This receptor was taken from a woman aged 18-29 years with Graves' hyperthyroidism that later progressed to Graves' ophthalmopathy. The chain carries TRBV7-3 and TRBJ2-1, with D possibly being TRBD2 (5 bases). CDR3 in DNA: TGTGCCAGCAGCTTAAGTGGGAGCTTGTACAATGAGCAGTTCTTC. Its translation: CASSLSGSLYNEQFF. Together with reference TRBV7-3 and TRBJ2-1, the CDR3 gives the full variable domain: GAGVSQTPSNKVTEKGKYVELRCDPISGHTALYWYRQSLGQGPEFLIYFQGTGAADDSGLPNDRFFAVRPEGSVSTLKIQRTERGDSAVYLCASSLSGSLYNEQFFGPGTRLTVL.